A selection of T cell receptor beta chains follows, all from one sample in a study of CXCR3-negative and CXCR3-positive naive CD8 T cells. TCRdb re-called the 5' RACE reads; every CDR3 protein appears as one record, without DNA. The sample holds 65,000 to 90,000 distinct CDR3 sequences. The sequenced sample was naive CXCR3+ CD8+ T cells from blood. These receptors were taken from a human donor in good health. Some clones in this sample may be carry-over from other donors' samples. Both conserved end residues are part of each CDR3.

>TRBJ1-2|TRBV4-2
CASSQEGYEGYYGYTF
>TRBJ2-7|TRBV18
CASSPSSGLFYEQYF
>TRBJ2-7|TRBV2
CASTHSYEQYF
>TRBJ2-1|TRBV13
CASSLGGPTRYEQFF
>TRBJ1-6|TRBV4-1
CASSQRTSVGSPLHF
>TRBJ1-1|TRBV29-1
CSVGRTGMNTEAFF
>TRBJ1-2|TRBV28
CASSLSGTGGSGYTF
>TRBJ2-3|TRBV7-2
CASSFGGGATQYF
>TRBJ1-1|TRBV4-1
CASSQDFGARGTEAFF
>TRBJ2-3|TRBV28
CASSYGTGPADTQYF
>TRBJ2-1|TRBV29-1
CSVEDVRGSSYNEQFF
>TRBJ1-5|TRBV4-1
CASSPGFPGSNQPQHF
>TRBJ1-5|TRBV4-1
CASSPPGASNQPQHF
>TRBJ1-1|TRBV4-1
CASSQDWLNTEAFF
>TRBJ2-7|TRBV11-1
CASSMDRAEQYF
>TRBJ2-2|TRBV6-5
CASMDYYTGELFF
>TRBJ2-1|TRBV20-1
CSASAAAYNEQFF
>TRBJ2-5|TRBV29-1
CSVEPAGEQETQYF
>TRBJ1-5|TRBV4-1
CASSQEQFQVNQPQHF
>TRBJ1-2|TRBV7-8
CASSRTHLNYGYTF
>TRBJ2-3|TRBV4-1
CASSQVGQGGDTQYF
>TRBJ2-5|TRBV7-9
CASSSAVTSQETQYF
>TRBJ1-1|TRBV5-1
CASSLIGGEAFF
>TRBJ2-7|TRBV19
CASNPALGYEQYF